These 17 T cell receptor beta chains were sequenced from one sample in a study of T cells expressing NK-cell markers. Reprocessing the 5' RACE reads, TCRdb reports a single entry for every CDR3 protein and omits DNA. The sample spans roughly 350,000 distinct CDR3 sequences; the ten largest clones claim about 5.2%. The sequenced sample consisted of blood T cells: a sorted CD56 or NKG2C T cell subset, CD4+ or CD8+ T cells, or bulk PBMC T cells (not recorded which). Receptors were obtained from a man aged 18-75 years in good health.

The chain links TRBV29-1 to TRBJ2-1. CDR3 length: 14 amino acids. CDR1 and CDR2 from the germline V gene are SQVTM and ANQGSEA. Here the CDR3 reads CSVERGFARNEQFF.

The gene calls are TRBV20-1 and TRBJ1-2. This CDR3 spans 13 amino acids. The germline CDR1 and CDR2 sequences are DFQATT and SNEGSKA (reference sequence). CDR3 in amino acids: CSAAPGLNYGYTF.

The chain carries TRBV19 and TRBJ2-5; TCRdb picks TRBD1, but there is no DNA to check that call. Germline CDR1 LNHDA, CDR2 SQIVND (reference sequence). This CDR3 region has 14 residues. The CDR3 protein is CASSIGTGVETQYF.

V and J are TRBV29-1 and TRBJ2-2; no DNA is available, so the TRBD1 call from TCRdb remains unchecked. Per germline, CDR1 SQVTM and CDR2 ANQGSEA. This CDR3 comprises 15 residues. The CDR3 loop reads CSALGGASNTGELFF.

The V gene is TRBV7-7, the J gene TRBJ2-1; TCRdb indicates TRBD2, and absent DNA this call remains unverified. The V gene's germline CDR1 is SSHAT and CDR2 FNYEAQ (reference sequence). CDR3 length equals 15 residues. CDR3 region: CASSLVAGGGYEQFF.

CDR3 sequence reads: CASSQDLQGTYTGELFF. J is TRBJ2-2 and V is TRBV4-1; absent DNA, TCRdb's TRBD1 call cannot be checked. The CDR3 totals 17 residues. The germline V gene has CDR1 MGHRA and CDR2 YSYEKL.

This rearrangement joins TRBV2 to TRBJ1-1; TCRdb gives TRBD1 as the D gene, but with no DNA this cannot be confirmed. The length of the CDR3 is 14 residues. Germline values: CDR1 SNHLY, CDR2 FYNNEI. This CDR3 reads CASNNRNRNTEAFF.

V and J are TRBV12-2 and TRBJ2-7; checking the TCRdb D call of TRBD1 is not possible without DNA. TRBV12-2 is labeled a pseudogene. The length of the CDR3 is 16 residues. The CDR3 protein is CASRQWTQGVSYEQYF.

V usage is TRBV6-5 and J usage is TRBJ1-6; the TRBD1 assignment by TCRdb is unverifiable without DNA. The CDR3 runs to 15 residues. Germline CDR1 reads MNHEY; CDR2 reads SVGAGI. This CDR3 reads CASSYSRSGKSPLHF.

J is TRBJ2-5 and V is TRBV4-1; TCRdb reports TRBD1, a call that lacks DNA to check it against. The length of the CDR3 is 18 residues. Germline V gene sequence: CDR1 MGHRA, CDR2 YSYEKL. CDR3 sequence reads: CASSPGQGAARIQETQYF.

The chain couples TRBV5-1 to TRBJ2-2. This CDR3 is 16 amino acids long. Germline CDR1 and CDR2: SGHRS and YFSETQ. This CDR3 is CASSLGLVGLTGELFF.

This chain connects TRBV27 to TRBJ2-7; TCRdb indicates TRBD1, and absent DNA this call remains unverified. The CDR3 totals 13 residues. The V gene's germline CDR1 is MNHEY and CDR2 SMNVEV (reference sequence). The CDR3 loop reads CASSLRGPYEQYF.

This chain joins TRBV28 and TRBJ2-2. CDR1 MDHEN and CDR2 SYDVKM come from the germline V gene. The length of the CDR3 is 11 residues. CDR3 in amino acids: CASRETGELFF.

The chain combines TRBV10-3 with TRBJ1-2; TCRdb outputs TRBD1, but without DNA this stays unchecked. The length of the CDR3 is 14 residues. Germline assignment: CDR1 ENHRY and CDR2 SYGVKD. The chain's CDR3 is CAISGQGGGYGYTF.

The chain employs TRBV18 and TRBJ2-2; TCRdb's D gene call, TRBD1, goes unchecked for lack of DNA. This CDR3 region has 15 residues. In germline, CDR1 is KGHSH, CDR2 LQKENI. The CDR3 sequence is CASSPAQGNTGELFF.

CDR3 residues: CASSLRQGRTDTQYF. The chain recombines TRBV5-1 with TRBJ2-3. There are 15 residues in the CDR3. Germline assignment: CDR1 SGHRS and CDR2 YFSETQ.

The rearrangement links TRBV7-3 to TRBJ2-1; no DNA is available, so the TRBD2 call from TCRdb remains unchecked. The CDR3 totals 16 residues. From germline, CDR1 is SGHTA and CDR2 FQGTGA. Here the CDR3 reads CASSLTPTSGNNEQFF.